This T cell receptor beta chain was sequenced in a study of shared clonotypes between healthy human individuals. Points from the study as a whole: In the sorted subsets, rarefaction showed sequencing was incomplete despite large depth. Generation probabilities of non-shared clonotypes were lower (relative to those shared by all four donors).

At deep level, the assay was performed. Approximately 30,000 T cell genomes (approximately 190 ng DNA) went into each sorted-subset replicate. Data came from immunoSEQ multiplex PCR; TCRdb stores just in-frame clones and leaves some out. Here the sample spans roughly 2.1 million clones, roughly 91% being singletons. Trimming shortened V by 1 base and J by 5 bases, and 6 bases separated the two germline ends. The CDR3 length is 13 residues. The V gene's germline CDR1 is LGHNA and CDR2 YNFKEQ. Naive-designated CD8 cells lacked CD45RO, were positively enriched for CCR7, and omitted terminally differentiated effector memory CD45RA+ cells. A note on this clone: Its antigen is unknown.

The TCR sequence derives from a man aged 18 to 35 in good health. Some clones in this sample may be carry-over from other donors' samples. The V and J genes are TRBV4-2 and TRBJ1-5; D gene ambiguous. Sequenced: naive CD8+ T cells from PBMCs. CDR3 protein: CASSQGRYQPQHF. CDR3 bases: TGTGCCAGCAGCCAAGGACGCTATCAGCCCCAGCATTTT.